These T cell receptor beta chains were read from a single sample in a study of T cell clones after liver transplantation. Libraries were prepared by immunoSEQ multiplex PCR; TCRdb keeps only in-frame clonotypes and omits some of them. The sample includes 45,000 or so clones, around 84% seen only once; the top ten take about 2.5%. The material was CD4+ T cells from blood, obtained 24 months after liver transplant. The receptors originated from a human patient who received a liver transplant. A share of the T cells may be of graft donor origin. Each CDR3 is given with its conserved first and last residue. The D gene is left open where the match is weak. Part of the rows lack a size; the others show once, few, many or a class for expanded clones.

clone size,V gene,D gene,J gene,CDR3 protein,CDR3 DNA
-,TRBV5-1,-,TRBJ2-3,CASSLGDFFTDTQYF,TGCGCCAGCAGCTTGGGTGACTTTTTCACAGATACGCAGTATTTT
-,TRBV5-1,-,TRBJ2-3,CASSPPSFSTDTQYF,TGCGCCAGCAGCCCCCCGTCCTTTAGCACAGATACGCAGTATTTT
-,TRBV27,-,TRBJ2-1,CASHRSGDSRYNEQFF,TGTGCCAGCCACAGGAGCGGGGACAGTCGATACAATGAGCAGTTCTTC
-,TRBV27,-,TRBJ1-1,CASSPSRLNTEAFF,TGTGCCAGCAGTCCCTCCCGGTTGAACACTGAAGCTTTCTTT
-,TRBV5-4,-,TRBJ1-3,CASSLGQLSGNTIYF,TGTGCCAGCAGCTTGGGACAGCTCTCTGGAAACACCATATATTTT
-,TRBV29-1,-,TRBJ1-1,CSGRTAEAFF,TGCAGCGGACGGACAGCTGAAGCTTTCTTT
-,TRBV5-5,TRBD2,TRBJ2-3,CASSFLAGVDTQYF,TGTGCCAGCAGCTTTTTAGCGGGAGTAGATACGCAGTATTTT
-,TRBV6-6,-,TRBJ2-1,CASSYWQGNYNEQFF,TGTGCCAGCAGTTACTGGCAGGGGAACTACAATGAGCAGTTCTTC
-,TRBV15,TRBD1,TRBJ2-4,CATSRPTGVAKNIQYF,TGTGCCACCAGCAGACCGACAGGGGTAGCCAAAAACATTCAGTACTTC
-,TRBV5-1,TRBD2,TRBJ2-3,CASSSSGLETDTQYF,TGCGCCAGCAGCTCTAGCGGGTTGGAAACAGATACGCAGTATTTT
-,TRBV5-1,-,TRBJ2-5,CASSLGLATFQETQYF,TGCGCCAGCAGCTTGGGGCTAGCCACGTTCCAAGAGACCCAGTACTTC
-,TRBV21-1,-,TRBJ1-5,CASILGRRRNNQPQHF,TGTGCCAGCATCCTCGGTCGTAGGAGGAACAATCAGCCCCAGCATTTT
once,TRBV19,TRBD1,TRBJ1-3,CASRLEPGTVNSGNTIYF,TGTGCCAGTAGGCTCGAACCCGGGACAGTGAACTCTGGAAACACCATATATTTT
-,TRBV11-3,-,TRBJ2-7,CASSLGYRVFGYEQYF,TGTGCCAGCAGCTTAGGATACAGGGTATTCGGCTACGAGCAGTACTTC
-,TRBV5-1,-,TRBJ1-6,CASSLDGISNSPLHF,TGCGCCAGCAGCTTGGACGGAATCTCTAATTCACCCCTCCACTTT
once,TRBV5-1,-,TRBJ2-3,CASSVELRTDTQYF,TGCGCCAGCAGCGTAGAACTACGCACAGATACGCAGTATTTT
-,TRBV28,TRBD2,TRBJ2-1,CASSRGLADYNEQFF,TGTGCCAGCAGTCGCGGACTAGCGGACTACAATGAGCAGTTCTTC
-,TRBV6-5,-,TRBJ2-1,CASSIGLSKNEQFF,TGTGCCAGCAGTATAGGGTTGAGTAAGAATGAGCAGTTCTTC
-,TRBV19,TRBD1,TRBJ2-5,CASTTRTGGMETQYF,TGTGCCAGTACCACTCGGACAGGGGGAATGGAGACCCAGTACTTC
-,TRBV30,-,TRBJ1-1,CAWMRGYTEAFF,TGTGCCTGGATGAGGGGGTACACTGAAGCTTTCTTT
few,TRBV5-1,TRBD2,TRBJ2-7,CASSSPGLAGGEQYF,TGCGCCAGCAGCTCGCCCGGACTAGCGGGAGGTGAGCAGTACTTC
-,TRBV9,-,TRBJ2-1,CASSVGQAGYNEQFF,TGTGCCAGCAGCGTAGGGCAGGCGGGTTACAATGAGCAGTTCTTC
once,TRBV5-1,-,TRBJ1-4,CASSPGANNEKLFF,TGCGCCAGCAGCCCCGGGGCTAATAATGAAAAACTGTTTTTT
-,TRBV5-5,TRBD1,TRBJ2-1,CASSLRDRAYNEQFF,TGTGCCAGCAGCCTCCGGGACAGAGCCTACAATGAGCAGTTCTTC
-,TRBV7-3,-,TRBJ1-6,CASSLEGGRNSPLHF,TGTGCCAGCAGCTTGGAGGGGGGACGAAATTCACCCCTCCACTTT
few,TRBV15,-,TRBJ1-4,CATSRSVLQGEEKLFF,TGTGCCACCAGCAGGTCCGTACTCCAAGGAGAGGAAAAACTGTTTTTT
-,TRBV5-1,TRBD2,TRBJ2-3,CASSIAGMSTDTQYF,TGCGCCAGCAGCATAGCGGGGATGTCCACAGATACGCAGTATTTT
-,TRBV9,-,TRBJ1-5,CASSVSGTENQPQHF,TGTGCCAGCAGCGTAAGTGGGACGGAGAATCAGCCCCAGCATTTT
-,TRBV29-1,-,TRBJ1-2,CSVGGIPF,TGCAGCGTTGGAGGGATCCCCTTC
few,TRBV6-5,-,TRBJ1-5,CASRPQGWGGQPQHF,TGTGCCAGCAGACCACAGGGTTGGGGTGGTCAGCCCCAGCATTTT
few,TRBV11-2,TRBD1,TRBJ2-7,CASGPQGYYEQYF,TGTGCCAGCGGTCCACAGGGGTACTACGAGCAGTACTTC
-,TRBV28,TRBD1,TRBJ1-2,CASSSRQGYYGYTF,TGTGCCAGCAGTTCTAGACAGGGGTACTATGGCTACACCTTC
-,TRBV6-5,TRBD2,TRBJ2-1,CASKDQAGVIYEQFF,TGTGCCAGCAAGGACCAGGCGGGAGTAATCTATGAGCAGTTCTTC
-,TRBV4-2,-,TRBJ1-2,CASSQEQGGGYTF,TGTGCCAGCAGCCAAGAACAGGGAGGTGGCTACACCTTC
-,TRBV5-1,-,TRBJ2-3,CASSLDSPATDTQYF,TGCGCCAGCAGCTTGGACAGCCCTGCCACAGATACGCAGTATTTT
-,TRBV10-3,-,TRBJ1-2,CAIIPSVYTF,TGTGCCATCATCCCCAGTGTCTACACCTTC
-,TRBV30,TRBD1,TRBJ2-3,CAWSSTGASTDTQYF,TGTGCCTGGAGTTCGACAGGGGCTAGCACAGATACGCAGTATTTT
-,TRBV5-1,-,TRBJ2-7,CASSFPPVGGRRYEQYF,TGCGCCAGCAGCTTTCCCCCAGTGGGGGGGCGCAGGTACGAGCAGTACTTC